A single sample gave rise to the 18 T cell receptor beta chains below, sequenced in a study of T-cell reconstitution after alpha-beta-depleted transplantation in children. Unique molecular identifiers tagged the TCRbeta library. One entry per CDR3 protein results from TCRdb running MiXCR on the PCR reads. The data show 600,000 to 700,000 distinct CDR3 sequences, about 12% seen once. Sample: PBMCs, taken before TCRalphabeta/CD19-depleted stem cell transplant. The receptors derive from a girl aged 2-10 years with congenital amegakaryocytic thrombocytopenia, due to receive a stem cell transplant.

Many counts were recorded for this clonotype. The gene calls are TRBV7-2 and TRBJ1-5; maybe TRBD1 (5 bases). This CDR3 spans 15 amino acids. Germline CDR1 is SGHTA and CDR2 is FQGNSA. Trimming removed 5 bases at V and 0 bases at J, with 11 bases between. The CDR3 DNA follows: TGTGCCAGCAGCCGCCTCGGGGGTAGCAATCAGCCCCAGCATTTT. This codes for CASSRLGGSNQPQHF.

This clonotype was counted at least ten times. V usage is TRBV12-3 or TRBV12-4 and J usage is TRBJ2-1; 11 nucleotides match TRBD2. The CDR3 runs to 15 residues. Losses at the gene ends were 6 bases for V and 3 bases for J; bases not matched to a gene: 4. For the CDR3, the DNA is TGTGCCAGCAGGACTGGGACTAGCGGCTACAATGAGCAGTTCTTC. Amino acids: CASRTGTSGYNEQFF.

This clonotype was observed at least ten times. The V call is TRBV20-1, the J call TRBJ2-5; D is possibly TRBD1 or TRBD2 (6 bases each). The CDR3 is 13 residues long. V gave up 6 bases and J gave up 3 bases, with 14 bases separating them. CDR1 is DFQATT and CDR2 is SNEGSKA in the germline V gene (reference sequence). CDR3 in amino acids: CSASTGAEETQYF. In DNA form, the CDR3 reads TGCAGTGCATCGACGGGGGCAGAAGAGACCCAGTACTTC.

This clonotype was picked up many times. V usage is TRBV29-1 and J usage is TRBJ2-1, with D maybe TRBD2 (5 bases). Trimming removed 6 bases at V and 9 bases at J, with 15 bases between. The CDR3 length is 12 residues. Germline V gene sequence: CDR1 SQVTM, CDR2 ANQGSEA. The DNA for the CDR3 is TGCAGCGTCTCGGACCGCCGGGGTGAGCAGTTCTTC. Its translation is CSVSDRRGEQFF.

This clonotype occurred many times. This chain links TRBV4-1 with TRBJ2-7; 7 bases are shared with TRBD2. Germline assignment: CDR1 MGHRA and CDR2 YSYEKL. J lost 13 bases, V lost 5 bases, and 11 bases had no gene match. The length of the CDR3 is 12 residues. This CDR3 is CASSSTTSGIYF. DNA of the CDR3: TGCGCCAGCAGCTCAACCACGAGCGGGATCTACTTC.

The chain couples TRBV10-2 to TRBJ2-1, with TRBD2 identical over 7 bases. The CDR3 is 14 residues long. The V gene's germline CDR1 is WSHSY and CDR2 SAAADI. V gave up 6 bases and J gave up 7 bases; unmatched junction bases: 9. The CDR3: CASRDERDWNEQFF. CDR3 nucleotides: TGCGCCAGCAGAGACGAGCGGGATTGGAATGAGCAGTTCTTC.

In the case of this clonotype: Given a much more abundant clone one base away, this may be a read error. The CDR3 DNA follows: TGTGCCAGCAACTATTATCGTTTGGGGCATGAGACCCAGTACTTC. This translates into CASNYYRLGHETQYF. The chain carries TRBV28 and TRBJ2-5; maybe TRBD1 (5 bases). This CDR3 comprises 15 residues. From germline, CDR1 is MDHEN and CDR2 SYDVKM. Trimming took off 7 bases at V and 5 bases at J, with 20 bases between the two ends.

The chain uses TRBV3-1 and TRBJ2-1; 11 bases are a match to TRBD2. The length of the CDR3 is 18 residues. V was clipped by 1 base and J by 2 bases; unmatched bases: 7. Germline lookup yields CDR1 LGHDT and CDR2 YNNKEL (reference sequence). The CDR3 DNA reads TGTGCCAGCAGCCAAGGACTAGCGGGAAGGGTTGCCTACAATGAGCAGTTCTTC. It specifies CASSQGLAGRVAYNEQFF.

This clonotype was observed a handful of times. The rearrangement links TRBV10-3 to TRBJ2-2; D remains ambiguous. The germline V gene has CDR1 ENHRY and CDR2 SYGVKD. The ends were cut back, 4 bases at V and 6 bases at J, with 18 bases in the middle. This CDR3 spans 16 amino acids. The CDR3 region has the DNA TGTGCCATCAGTGGGCCGGGCGGAACCCAGGCCGGGGAGCTGTTTTTT. It translates to CAISGPGGTQAGELFF.

The V call is TRBV5-1, the J call TRBJ2-1; 12 bases line up with TRBD1. CDR3 length: 16 residues. The germline V gene has CDR1 SGHRS and CDR2 YFSETQ. J lost 8 bases, V lost 3 bases, and 9 bases had no gene match. This CDR3 is CASSSSGTGGFDEQFF. As DNA, the CDR3 is TGCGCCAGCAGCTCCTCCGGGACAGGGGGCTTTGATGAGCAGTTCTTC.

The J gene is TRBJ2-1, the V gene TRBV12-3 or TRBV12-4; D ambiguous. The ends were cut back, 7 bases at V and 5 bases at J, with 12 bases in the middle. CDR3 length: 13 residues. In nucleotides, the CDR3 is TGTGCCAGCACCTCCGACGGAAACAATGAGCAGTTCTTC. It specifies CASTSDGNNEQFF.

This CDR3 is CSVTSGVEQFF. CDR3 DNA: TGCAGCGTGACCAGCGGGGTGGAGCAGTTCTTC. The chain joins TRBV29-1 to TRBJ2-1, with TRBD2 identical over 7 bases. CDR3 size: 11 residues. Germline V gives CDR1 SQVTM, CDR2 ANQGSEA. With 6 bases clipped from V and 10 bases from J, the junction kept 6 bases outside the gene matches.

The chain recombines TRBV5-1 with TRBJ2-2; 11 bases align to TRBD1. Per the germline V gene, CDR1 is SGHRS and CDR2 is YFSETQ. The V and J ends lost 4 bases and 3 bases, in that order; junction bases with no gene match: 8. The CDR3 loop spans 17 amino acids. CDR3 region: CASSPPRTGGDTGELFF. The CDR3 nucleotides read TGCGCCAGCAGCCCACCTAGGACAGGGGGCGACACCGGGGAGCTGTTTTTT.

This clonotype turned up a few times. The J gene is TRBJ2-3, the V gene TRBV29-1; 7 nucleotides match TRBD2. Germline V gene lookup returns CDR1 SQVTM and CDR2 ANQGSEA. With V trimmed by 4 bases and J by 0 bases, 10 bases remained unmatched. The CDR3 runs 16 residues. CDR3 sequence reads: CSVGGRGRSSTDTQYF. In nucleotides, the CDR3 is TGCAGCGTTGGAGGGAGGGGTCGTAGTAGCACAGATACGCAGTATTTT.

The sample holds many counts of this clonotype. The V and J genes are TRBV12-3 or TRBV12-4 and TRBJ2-7, with 10 bases that match TRBD2. CDR3 length equals 14 residues. V trimming: 3 bases; J trimming: 4 bases; junction bases outside the gene matches: 3. The CDR3 DNA follows: TGTGCCAGCAGTTTGCTAGCGGGAGCTTACGAGCAGTACTTC. Its protein is CASSLLAGAYEQYF.

This clonotype was detected many times. CDR3 region: CASSSRDNQYF. CDR3 nucleotide sequence: TGTGCCAGCAGCTCGAGAGATAATCAGTACTTC. The V gene is TRBV7-9, the J gene TRBJ2-4, with unresolved D. Germline values: CDR1 SEHNR, CDR2 FQNEAQ (reference sequence). The V gene lost 4 bases and the J gene lost 12 bases, with 10 bases spanning the gap. This CDR3 contains 11 residues.

This clonotype was seen ten or more times. The chain recombines TRBV24-1 with TRBJ2-3; 9 bases fit TRBD1. Germline V gene sequence: CDR1 KGHDR, CDR2 SFDVKD. The CDR3 length is 16 residues. Trimming cost V 5 bases and J 5 bases; bases outside gene matches: 10. CDR3 loop: CATSGTGGESIDTQYF. The CDR3 region has the DNA TGTGCCACCAGTGGAACAGGGGGCGAATCAATAGATACGCAGTATTTT.

This clonotype was picked up a small number of times. The chain carries TRBV11-1 and TRBJ1-1, with 8 bases identical to TRBD1. The CDR3 covers 19 residues. The J segment lost 3 bases and the V segment lost 4 bases, leaving 19 bases of the junction unmatched. Germline lookup yields CDR1 SGHAT and CDR2 FQDESV (reference sequence). In DNA form, the CDR3 reads TGTGCCAGCAGCTCTCAGCACAGGGGGATGTTTTATGGGGACACTGAAGCTTTCTTT. It translates to CASSSQHRGMFYGDTEAFF. Full variable domain (missing parts from reference TRBV11-1 and TRBJ1-1): EAEVAQSPRYKITEKSQAVAFWCDPISGHATLYWYRQILGQGPELLVQFQDESVVDDSQLPKDRFSAERLKGVDSTLKIQPAELGDSAMYLCASSSQHRGMFYGDTEAFFGQGTRLTVV.